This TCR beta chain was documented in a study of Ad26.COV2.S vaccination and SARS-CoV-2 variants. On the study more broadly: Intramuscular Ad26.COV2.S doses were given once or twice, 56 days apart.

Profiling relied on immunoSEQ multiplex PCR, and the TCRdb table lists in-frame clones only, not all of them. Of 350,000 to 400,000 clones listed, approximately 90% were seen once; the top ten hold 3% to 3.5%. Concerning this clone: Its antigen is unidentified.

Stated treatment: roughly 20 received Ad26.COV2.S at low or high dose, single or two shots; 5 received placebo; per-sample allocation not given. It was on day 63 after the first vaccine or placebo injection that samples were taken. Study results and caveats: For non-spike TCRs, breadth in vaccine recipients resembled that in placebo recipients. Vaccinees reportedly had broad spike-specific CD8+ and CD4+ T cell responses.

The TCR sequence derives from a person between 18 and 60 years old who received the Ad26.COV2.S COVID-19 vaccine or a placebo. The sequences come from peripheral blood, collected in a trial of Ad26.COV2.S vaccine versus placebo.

DNA of the CDR3: TGTGCCAGCAGCGGACTCCTCCCATACGAGCAGTACTTC. Translation gives CASSGLLPYEQYF. The V and J genes are TRBV7-9 and TRBJ2-7, with D possibly being TRBD2 (5 bases). Per germline, CDR1 SEHNR and CDR2 FQNEAQ (reference sequence). The CDR3 consists of 13 residues. V shed 5 bases and J shed 4 bases, with 12 bases lying between them. Supplemented by reference TRBV7-9 and TRBJ2-7, the full variable domain reads DTGVSQNPRHKITKRGQNVTFRCDPISEHNRLYWYRQTLGQGPEFLTYFQNEAQLEKSRLLSDRFSAERPKGSFSTLEIQRTEQGDSAMYLCASSGLLPYEQYFGPGTRLTVT.